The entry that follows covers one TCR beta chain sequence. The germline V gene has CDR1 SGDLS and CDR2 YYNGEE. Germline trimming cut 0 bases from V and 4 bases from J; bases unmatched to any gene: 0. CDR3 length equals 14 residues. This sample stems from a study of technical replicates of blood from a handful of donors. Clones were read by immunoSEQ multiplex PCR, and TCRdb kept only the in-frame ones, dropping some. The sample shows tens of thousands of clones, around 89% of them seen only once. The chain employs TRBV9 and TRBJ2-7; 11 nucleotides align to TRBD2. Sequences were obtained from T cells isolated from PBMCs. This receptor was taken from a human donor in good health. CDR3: CASSVGLAGYEQYF. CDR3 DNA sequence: TGTGCCAGCAGCGTAGGACTAGCGGGGTACGAGCAGTACTTC.